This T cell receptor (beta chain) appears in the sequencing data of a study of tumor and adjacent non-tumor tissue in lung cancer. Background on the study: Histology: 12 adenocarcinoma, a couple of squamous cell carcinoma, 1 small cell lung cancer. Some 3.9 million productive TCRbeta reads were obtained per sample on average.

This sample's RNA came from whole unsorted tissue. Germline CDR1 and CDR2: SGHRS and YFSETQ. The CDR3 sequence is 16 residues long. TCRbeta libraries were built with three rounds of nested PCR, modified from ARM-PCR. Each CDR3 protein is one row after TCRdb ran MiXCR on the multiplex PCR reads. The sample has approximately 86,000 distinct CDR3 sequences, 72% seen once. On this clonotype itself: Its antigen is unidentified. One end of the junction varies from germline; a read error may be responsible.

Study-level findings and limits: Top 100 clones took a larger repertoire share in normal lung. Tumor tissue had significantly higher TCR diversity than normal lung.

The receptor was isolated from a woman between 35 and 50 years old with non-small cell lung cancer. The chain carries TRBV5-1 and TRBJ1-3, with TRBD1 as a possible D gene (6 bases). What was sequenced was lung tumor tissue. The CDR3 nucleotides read TGCGCCAGCAGCTTGAGTGGACAGACTACTGGAGACACCATATATTTT. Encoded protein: CASSLSGQTTGDTIYF.